This record covers a single TCR beta chain. These data belong to a study of blood T cell repertoires in COVID-19. Whole-study context: From the United States, Italy and Spain came samples of acute and convalescent COVID-19. T cells, B-cell-depleted T cells, or PBMCs provided the cDNA or gDNA that served as material.

Trimming removed 1 base from V and 3 bases from J; junction bases left unmatched: 4. The CDR3 has 16 amino acids. Germline lookup yields CDR1 MNHEY and CDR2 SMNVEV (reference sequence). Original handling: Amplification with reference gene primers provided the estimates of nucleated cell counts. This table comes from immunoSEQ multiplex PCR, and its TCRdb copy is limited to in-frame clones, with some not included. V, J and clone size were drawn from that table, and D and trimming were deduced from the DNA. In the table there are more than 70,000 clones, less than 90% of which are singletons. The sample comprised peripheral blood. This receptor was identified in a woman of 80 years or more with acute or convalescent COVID-19. V usage is TRBV27 and J usage is TRBJ2-1, with 9 bases identical to TRBD2. The CDR3 protein is CASSLLAGALYNEQFF. The CDR3 DNA reads TGTGCCAGCAGTTTATTAGCGGGGGCCCTCTACAATGAGCAGTTCTTC.